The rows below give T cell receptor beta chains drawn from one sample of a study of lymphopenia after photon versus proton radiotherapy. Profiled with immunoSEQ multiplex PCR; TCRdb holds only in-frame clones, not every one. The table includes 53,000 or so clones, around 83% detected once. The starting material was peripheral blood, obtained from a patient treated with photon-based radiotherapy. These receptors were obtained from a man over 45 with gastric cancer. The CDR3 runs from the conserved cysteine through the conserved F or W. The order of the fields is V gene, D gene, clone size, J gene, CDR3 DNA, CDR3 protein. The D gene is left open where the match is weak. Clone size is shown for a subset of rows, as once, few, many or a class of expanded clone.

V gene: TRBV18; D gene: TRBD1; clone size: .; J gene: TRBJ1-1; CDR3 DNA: TGTGCCAGCTCAGGGACAGGGGAATCGGGGACTGAAGCTTTCTTT; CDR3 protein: CASSGTGESGTEAFF
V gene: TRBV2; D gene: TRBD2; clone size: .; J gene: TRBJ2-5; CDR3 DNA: TGTGCCAGCAGTGGGACTAGCGGGTACCAAGAGACCCAGTACTTC; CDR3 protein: CASSGTSGYQETQYF
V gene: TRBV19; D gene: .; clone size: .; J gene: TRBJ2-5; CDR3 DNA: TGTGCCAGTAGTATAGGAGAGATGGGGAGGAGGGCCCAGTACTTC; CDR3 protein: CASSIGEMGRRAQYF
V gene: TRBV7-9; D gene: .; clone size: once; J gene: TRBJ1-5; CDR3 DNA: TGTGCCAGCAGCTTGTTAAATCAGCCCCAGCATTTT; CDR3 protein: CASSLLNQPQHF
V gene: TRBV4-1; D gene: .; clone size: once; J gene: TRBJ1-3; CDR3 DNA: TGCGCCAGCAGTAGTGGGGGACTCCGCTCTGGAAACACCATATATTTT; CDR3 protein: CASSSGGLRSGNTIYF
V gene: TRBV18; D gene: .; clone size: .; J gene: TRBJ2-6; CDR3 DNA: TGTGCCAGCTCACCACCGTTAAAGAACAGCTCTGGGGCCAACGTCCTGACTTTC; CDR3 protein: CASSPPLKNSSGANVLTF
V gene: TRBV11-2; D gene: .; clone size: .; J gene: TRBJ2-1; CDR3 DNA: TGTGCCAGCAGCTCTCTAAGAGGGAGAAAAGCGGTTGGGCAGTTCTTC; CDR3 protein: CASSSLRGRKAVGQFF
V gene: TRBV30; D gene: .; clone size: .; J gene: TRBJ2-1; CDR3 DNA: TGTGCCTGGAGTGTGACTAGGTTCAATGAGCAGTTCTTC; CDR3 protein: CAWSVTRFNEQFF
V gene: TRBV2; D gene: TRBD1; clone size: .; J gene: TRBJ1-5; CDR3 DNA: TGTGCCAGCAGCGGAGGGACAGGGATTAGGGACAATCAGCCCCAGCATTTT; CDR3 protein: CASSGGTGIRDNQPQHF
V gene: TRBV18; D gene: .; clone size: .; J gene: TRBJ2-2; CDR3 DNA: TGTGCCAGCTCCATTTGGGACAAAGCCGGGGAGCTGTTTTTT; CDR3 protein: CASSIWDKAGELFF
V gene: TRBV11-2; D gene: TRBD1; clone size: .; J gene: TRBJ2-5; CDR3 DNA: TGTGCCAGCAGCCCAGGGACAGGGAGAGTCCAAGAGACCCAGTACTTC; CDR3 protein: CASSPGTGRVQETQYF
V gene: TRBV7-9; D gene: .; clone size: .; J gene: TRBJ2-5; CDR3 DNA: TGTGCCAGCAGCATAGCCGGGACCTTGAGGGGAGAGACCCAGTACTTC; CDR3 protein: CASSIAGTLRGETQYF
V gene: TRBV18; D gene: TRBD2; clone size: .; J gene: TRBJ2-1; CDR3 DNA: TGTGCCAGCTCACCGGGACTAGCGGATTTATACAATGAGCAGTTCTTC; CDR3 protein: CASSPGLADLYNEQFF
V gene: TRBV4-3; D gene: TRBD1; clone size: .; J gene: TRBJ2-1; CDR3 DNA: TGCGCCAGCAGCAGGGATCCGGGACAGGGCTACAATGAGCAGTTCTTC; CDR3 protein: CASSRDPGQGYNEQFF
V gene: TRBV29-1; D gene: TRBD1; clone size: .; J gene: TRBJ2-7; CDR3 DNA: TGCAGCGTCGTATACGACAGGGGAGGCTACGAGCAGTACTTC; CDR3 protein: CSVVYDRGGYEQYF
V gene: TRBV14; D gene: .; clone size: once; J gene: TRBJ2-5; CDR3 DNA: TGTGCCAGCAGCCAAGCAACCGCAGAAGAGACCCAGTACTTC; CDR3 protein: CASSQATAEETQYF
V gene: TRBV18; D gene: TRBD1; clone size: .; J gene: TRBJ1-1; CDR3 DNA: TGTGCCAGCTCCGAGGGGGCTGGGAACACTGAAGCTTTCTTT; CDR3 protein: CASSEGAGNTEAFF
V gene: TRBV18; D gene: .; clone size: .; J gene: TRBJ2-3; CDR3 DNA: TGTGCCAGCTCACCACGGTCTGAGACAGATACGCAGTATTTT; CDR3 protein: CASSPRSETDTQYF
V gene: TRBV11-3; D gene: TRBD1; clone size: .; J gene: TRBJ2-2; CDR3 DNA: TGTGCCAGCAGCTTAGGTCTAGGACAGGGCGGACGGACCGGGGAGCTGTTTTTT; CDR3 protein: CASSLGLGQGGRTGELFF
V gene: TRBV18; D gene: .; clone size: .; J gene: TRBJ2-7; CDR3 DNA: TGTGCCAGCTCACCACCGAATCCGGGAACTTCCTACGAGCAGTACTTC; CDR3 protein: CASSPPNPGTSYEQYF
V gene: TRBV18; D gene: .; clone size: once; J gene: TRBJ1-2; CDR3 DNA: TGTGCCAGCTCACCACCCGCGCCACTGGGTGGCTACACCTTC; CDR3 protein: CASSPPAPLGGYTF
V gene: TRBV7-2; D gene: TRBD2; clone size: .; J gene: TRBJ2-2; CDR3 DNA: TGTGCCAGCAGCTTAAGGCTCACTAGCGTCGACACCGGGGAGCTGTTTTTT; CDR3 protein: CASSLRLTSVDTGELFF
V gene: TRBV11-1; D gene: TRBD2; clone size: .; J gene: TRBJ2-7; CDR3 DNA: TGTGCCAGCAGCCCGCGGGAGGGAGGCGGCGGCGAGCAGTACTTC; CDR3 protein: CASSPREGGGGEQYF
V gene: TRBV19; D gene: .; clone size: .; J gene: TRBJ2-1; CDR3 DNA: TGTGCCAGTAGTATTTTACTCTACAATGAGCAGTTCTTC; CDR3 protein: CASSILLYNEQFF
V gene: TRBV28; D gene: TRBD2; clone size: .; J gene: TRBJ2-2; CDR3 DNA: TGTGCCAGCAGAAAAAGCGGGAGGATGGGCACCGGGGAGCTGTTTTTT; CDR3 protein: CASRKSGRMGTGELFF
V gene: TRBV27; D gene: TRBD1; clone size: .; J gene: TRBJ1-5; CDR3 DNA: TGTGCCAGCAGTTTTGGGACAGATAGCAATCAGCCCCAGCATTTT; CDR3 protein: CASSFGTDSNQPQHF
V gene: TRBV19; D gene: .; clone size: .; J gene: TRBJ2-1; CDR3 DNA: TGTGCCAGTAGTGCCCCGGGATTCTCCTACAATGAGCAGTTCTTC; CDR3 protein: CASSAPGFSYNEQFF
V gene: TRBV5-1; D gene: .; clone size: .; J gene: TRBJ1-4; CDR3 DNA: TGCGCCAGCAGCCGTTTGGGTGAAAAACTGTTTTTT; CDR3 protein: CASSRLGEKLFF
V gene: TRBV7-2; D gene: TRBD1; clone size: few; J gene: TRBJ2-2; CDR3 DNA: TGTGCCAGCAGCTTAGTAGGGACAGCCGCGGGCGGGGAGCTGTTTTTT; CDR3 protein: CASSLVGTAAGGELFF
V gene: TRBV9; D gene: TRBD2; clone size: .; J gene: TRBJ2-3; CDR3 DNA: TGTGCCAGCAGCGTAGCGGGAGGGTCCCTTGGGGCAGATACGCAGTATTTT; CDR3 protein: CASSVAGGSLGADTQYF
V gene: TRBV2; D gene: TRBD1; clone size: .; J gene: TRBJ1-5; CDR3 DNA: TGTGCCAGCGGGGGACAGGGAACAAGAGGGAATCAGCCCCAGCATTTT; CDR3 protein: CASGGQGTRGNQPQHF
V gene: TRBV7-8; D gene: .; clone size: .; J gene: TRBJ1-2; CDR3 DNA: TGTGCCAGCAGCTTATCCCCATTGGGTCCTAACAACTATGGCTACACCTTC; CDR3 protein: CASSLSPLGPNNYGYTF
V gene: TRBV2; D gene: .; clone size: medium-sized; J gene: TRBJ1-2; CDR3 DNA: TGTGCCAGCTCAGGGGATGACTATGGCTACACCTTC; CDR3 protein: CASSGDDYGYTF
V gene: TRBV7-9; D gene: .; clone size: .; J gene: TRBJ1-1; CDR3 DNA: TGTGCCAGCAGCTCGGGGGGTAGCAGTGGAGCTTTCTTT; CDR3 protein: CASSSGGSSGAFF
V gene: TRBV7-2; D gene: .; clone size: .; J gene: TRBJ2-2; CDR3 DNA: TGTGCCAGCAGCTTAAGACACCAGAACACCGGGGAGCTGTTTTTT; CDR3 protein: CASSLRHQNTGELFF
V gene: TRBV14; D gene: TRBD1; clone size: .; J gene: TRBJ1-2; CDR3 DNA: TGTGCCAGCAGCCATCCCGGACAGGGGGATGCTAACTATGGCTACACCTTC; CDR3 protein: CASSHPGQGDANYGYTF